This T cell receptor (beta chain) stems from a study of blood T cell repertoires in COVID-19. Study context: Researchers got acute and convalescent COVID-19 samples from the United States, Italy and Spain. The analysed material was cDNA or gDNA that came from T cells, B-cell-depleted T cells, or PBMCs.

In assigning cohorts, the study relied on participant-reported clinical history. All exposed participants met a person with COVID-19 within 2 weeks before entering the study. After removal of 4 bases from V and 4 bases from J, the junction contained 7 bases not matched to a gene. CDR1 and CDR2 from the germline V gene are SNHLY and FYNNEI. The CDR3 runs 15 residues. TCRdb's copy holds only in-frame clones and misses some; the assay was immunoSEQ multiplex PCR. The sample lists approximately 340,000 clones; 90% to 95% were seen once. The sequence was obtained from a woman in her thirties or forties who had been exposed to COVID-19. The sequenced sample was PBMCs or T cells enriched from blood (not recorded which). The chain is built from TRBV2 and TRBJ1-5, with 7 bases identical to TRBD1. The CDR3, as DNA: TGTGCCAGCAGTGTGAGGACAGGCCAAAATCAGCCCCAGCATTTT. This gives the protein CASSVRTGQNQPQHF.